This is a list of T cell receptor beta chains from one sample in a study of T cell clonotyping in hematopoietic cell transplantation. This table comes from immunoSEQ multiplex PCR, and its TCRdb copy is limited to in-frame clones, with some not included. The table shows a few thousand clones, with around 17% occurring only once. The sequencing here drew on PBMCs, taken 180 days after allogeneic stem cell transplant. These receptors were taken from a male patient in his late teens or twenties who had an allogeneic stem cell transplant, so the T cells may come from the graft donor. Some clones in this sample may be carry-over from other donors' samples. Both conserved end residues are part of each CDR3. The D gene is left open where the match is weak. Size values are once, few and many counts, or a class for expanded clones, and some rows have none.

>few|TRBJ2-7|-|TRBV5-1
CASSLAQGLDEQYF
TGCGCCAGCAGCTTGGCGCAGGGTTTGGACGAGCAGTACTTC
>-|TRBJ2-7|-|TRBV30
CAWNPGISYEQYF
TGTGCCTGGAATCCCGGGATATCCTACGAGCAGTACTTC
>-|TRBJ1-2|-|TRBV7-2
CASSLVYDGYTF
TGTGCCAGCAGCTTAGTATATGATGGCTACACCTTC
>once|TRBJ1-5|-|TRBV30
CAWSVSTDNQPQHF
TGTGCCTGGAGTGTATCGACAGATAATCAGCCCCAGCATTTT
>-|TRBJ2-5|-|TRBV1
CTSKRRGAEETQYF
TGCACCTCGAAACGGCGGGGGGCGGAAGAGACCCAGTACTTC
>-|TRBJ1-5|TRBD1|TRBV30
CAWSEQGVRPQHF
TGTGCCTGGAGCGAACAGGGGGTTCGGCCCCAGCATTTT
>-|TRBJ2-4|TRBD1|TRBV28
CASSQQGVGKDIQYF
TGTGCCAGCAGTCAACAGGGGGTCGGGAAGGACATTCAGTACTTC
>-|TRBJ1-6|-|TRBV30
CAWSGNPTSPLHF
TGTGCCTGGAGTGGAAATCCTACCTCACCCCTCCACTTT
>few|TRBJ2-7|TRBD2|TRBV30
CAWRGLAYEQYF
TGTGCCTGGAGGGGACTAGCCTACGAGCAGTACTTC
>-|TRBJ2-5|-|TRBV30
CAWSALQGRGTQYF
TGTGCCTGGAGTGCCCTTCAGGGCCGGGGGACCCAGTACTTC
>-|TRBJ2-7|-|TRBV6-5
CASAYGYEQYF
TGTGCCAGCGCTTACGGCTACGAGCAGTACTTC
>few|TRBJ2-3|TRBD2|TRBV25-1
CASSAGTSGTDTQYF
TGTGCCAGCAGTGCCGGGACTAGCGGTACAGATACGCAGTATTTT
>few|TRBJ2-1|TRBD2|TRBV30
CAWSFDPGGVQFF
TGTGCCTGGAGTTTCGACCCGGGAGGGGTGCAGTTCTTC
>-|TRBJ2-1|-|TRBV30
CASTGVRNEQFF
TGTGCCTCCACGGGAGTGCGGAATGAGCAGTTCTTC
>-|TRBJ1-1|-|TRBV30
CAWSVAGNTEAFF
TGTGCCTGGAGTGTAGCAGGGAACACTGAAGCTTTCTTT
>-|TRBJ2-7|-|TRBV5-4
CASTPSLGAYEQYF
TGTGCCAGCACCCCCTCCCTAGGGGCCTACGAGCAGTACTTC
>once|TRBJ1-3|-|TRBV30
CAWSVDSGNTIYF
TGTGCCTGGAGTGTAGACTCTGGAAACACCATATATTTT
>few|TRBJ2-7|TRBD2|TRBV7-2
CASTTGTSGAQYF
TGTGCCAGCACCACAGGGACTAGCGGGGCACAGTACTTC
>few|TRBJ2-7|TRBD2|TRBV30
CAWSVRAGGYEQYF
TGTGCCTGGAGCGTACGGGCGGGAGGCTACGAGCAGTACTTC
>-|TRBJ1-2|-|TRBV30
CANRPANYGYTF
TGTGCCAACCGGCCAGCTAACTATGGCTACACCTTC
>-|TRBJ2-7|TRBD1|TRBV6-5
CASSGKTGIDYEQYF
TGTGCCAGCAGCGGAAAGACAGGGATCGACTACGAACAGTACTTC
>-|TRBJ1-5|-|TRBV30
CAWSGYSGQPQHF
TGTGCCTGGAGTGGGTATTCGGGTCAGCCCCAGCATTTT
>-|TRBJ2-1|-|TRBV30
CAWIPGLTYNEQFF
TGTGCCTGGATACCCGGCCTCACCTACAATGAGCAGTTCTTC
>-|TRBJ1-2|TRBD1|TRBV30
CAWSEGGGLGYTF
TGTGCCTGGAGTGAAGGGGGCGGTCTTGGCTACACCTTC
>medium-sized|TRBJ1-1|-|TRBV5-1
CASSLEPGLPEAFF
TGCGCCAGCAGCTTGGAGCCAGGGCTCCCTGAAGCTTTCTTT
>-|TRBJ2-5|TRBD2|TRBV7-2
CASSLNPGGQETQYF
TGTGCCAGCAGCTTAAATCCGGGAGGGCAAGAGACCCAGTACTTC
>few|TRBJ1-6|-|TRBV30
CAWRSGLRSPLHF
TGTGCCTGGAGGAGCGGGTTACGATCACCCCTCCACTTT
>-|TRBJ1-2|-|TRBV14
CASSRTDYYGYTF
TGTGCCAGCAGCCGGACGGATTACTATGGCTACACCTTC
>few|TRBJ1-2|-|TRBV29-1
CSVEESQGKDYGYTF
TGCAGCGTTGAAGAGTCCCAGGGGAAAGACTATGGCTACACCTTC
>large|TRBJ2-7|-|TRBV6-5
CASSVRGLTRYEQYF
TGTGCCAGCAGTGTCCGAGGGCTTACTAGATACGAGCAGTACTTC
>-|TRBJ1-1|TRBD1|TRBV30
CAWGDRGTTEAFF
TGTGCCTGGGGGGACAGGGGGACGACTGAAGCTTTCTTT
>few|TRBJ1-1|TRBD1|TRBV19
CASRPRDRGQVNTEAFF
TGTGCCAGTAGGCCCCGGGACAGGGGGCAAGTGAACACTGAAGCTTTCTTT
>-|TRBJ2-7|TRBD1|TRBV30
CAWARDRGDEQYF
TGTGCCTGGGCCCGGGACAGGGGGGACGAGCAGTACTTC
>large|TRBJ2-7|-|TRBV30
CAADGELSYEQYF
TGTGCCGCGGACGGTGAGCTCTCCTACGAGCAGTACTTC
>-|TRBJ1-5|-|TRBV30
CAWNRQNNQPQHF
TGTGCCTGGAATAGGCAGAATAATCAGCCCCAGCATTTT
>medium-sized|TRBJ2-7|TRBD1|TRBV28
CAASGTDPYEQYF
TGTGCCGCTTCCGGGACAGACCCTTACGAGCAGTACTTC